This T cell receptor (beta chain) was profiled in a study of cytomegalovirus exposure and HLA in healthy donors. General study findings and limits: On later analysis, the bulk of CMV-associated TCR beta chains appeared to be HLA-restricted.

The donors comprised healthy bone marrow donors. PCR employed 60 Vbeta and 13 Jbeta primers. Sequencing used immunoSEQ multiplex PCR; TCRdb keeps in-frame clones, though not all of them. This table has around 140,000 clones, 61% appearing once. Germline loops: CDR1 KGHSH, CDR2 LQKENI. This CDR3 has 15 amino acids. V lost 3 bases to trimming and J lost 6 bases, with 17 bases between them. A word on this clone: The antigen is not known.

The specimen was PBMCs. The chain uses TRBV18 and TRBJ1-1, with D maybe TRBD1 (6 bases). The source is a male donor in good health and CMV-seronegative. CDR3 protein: CASSPRSRGNPEAFF. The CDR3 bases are TGTGCCAGCTCACCGAGGAGCAGGGGAAACCCTGAAGCTTTCTTT.